This TCR beta chain emerged from a study of immune evolution from preneoplasia to lung adenocarcinoma. Sequencing used immunoSEQ multiplex PCR; TCRdb keeps in-frame clones, though not all of them. The repertoire holds 20,000 to 25,000 clones, with over 70% as singletons. Two lung cancer pathologists independently confirmed each histologic diagnosis. After pathologic assessment, macro-dissection selected premalignant or tumor cells for extraction. Trimming took off 6 bases at V and 3 bases at J, with 12 bases between the two ends. Per germline, CDR1 MDHEN and CDR2 SYDVKM. The CDR3 totals 13 residues. With respect to this clone: The antigen remains unidentified.

Regarding the study as a whole: Compared with EGFR-mutant or double wild-type lesions, KRAS-mutant nodules were more clonal. Top clone share appeared to fall from AAH through AIS, MIA, adenocarcinoma.

The TCR comes from a person aged 55 to 69 with lung adenocarcinoma. The chain is built from TRBV28 and TRBJ2-7; possible D gene TRBD1, 6 bases. The sequenced material came from FFPE invasive lung adenocarcinoma tissue. The CDR3 region is CASRRTGFYEQYF. CDR3 bases: TGTGCCAGCAGGAGAACAGGGTTCTACGAGCAGTACTTC.